A selection of T cell receptor beta chains follows, all from one sample in a study of vaccination and CD4 T cells after COVID-19. TCRdb processed the PCR reads anew with MiXCR; each CDR3 protein has one entry. The sample lists about 10,000 distinct CDR3 sequences, approximately 49% occurring once. Which antigens these TCRs recognize remains unknown. The sequenced sample consisted of CD4+ T cells from blood, cultured in vitro. The receptors originated from a human donor who had recovered from COVID-19. The CDR3 runs from the conserved cysteine through the conserved F or W. The D gene is left open where the match is weak. Expanded clones get a size class; other rows say once, few or many, or leave the size out.

clone size | J gene | D gene | V gene | CDR3 protein | CDR3 DNA
NA | TRBJ2-7 | TRBD1 | TRBV5-4 | CASSRGGQGAGEQYF | TGTGCCAGCAGCCGGGGGGGACAGGGGGCCGGGGAGCAGTACTTC
few | TRBJ2-3 | TRBD1 | TRBV20-1 | CSARDLKDRRIADTQYF | TGCAGTGCTAGAGATTTGAAGGACAGGAGGATCGCAGATACGCAGTATTTT
NA | TRBJ2-3 | NA | TRBV7-2 | CASSLSGQSDTQYF | TGTGCCAGCAGCTTATCGGGTCAGTCAGATACGCAGTATTTT
NA | TRBJ1-3 | NA | TRBV6-4 | CASTNTLDSGNTIYF | TGTGCCAGCACCAACACATTAGACTCTGGAAACACCATATATTTT
NA | TRBJ1-2 | NA | TRBV6-5 | CASSYSTGLGNYGYTF | TGTGCCAGCAGTTACTCGACGGGCCTGGGTAACTATGGCTACACCTTC
NA | TRBJ2-1 | NA | TRBV11-2 | CASTSISGRPRSEQFF | TGTGCCAGCACCTCTATCTCGGGGAGGCCCCGAAGCGAGCAGTTCTTC
NA | TRBJ2-7 | TRBD1 | TRBV15 | CATSRRTGIYSYEQYF | TGTGCCACCAGCAGGAGGACAGGGATCTACTCCTACGAGCAGTACTTC
NA | TRBJ2-3 | NA | TRBV6-2/TRBV6-3 | CASSPGLTSASTDTQYF | TGTGCCAGCAGTCCGGGACTCACCAGCGCTAGCACAGATACGCAGTATTTT
NA | TRBJ1-5 | TRBD1 | TRBV5-1 | CASSLETGRNQPQHF | TGCGCCAGCAGCTTGGAGACAGGGAGAAATCAGCCCCAGCATTTT
few | TRBJ1-2 | TRBD1 | TRBV2 | CASSTEGQGLGYTF | TGTGCCAGCAGTACGGAGGGACAGGGCTTGGGCTACACCTTC
NA | TRBJ1-1 | NA | TRBV6-2/TRBV6-3 | CASLRTRGVYTEAFF | TGTGCCAGCCTGAGGACAAGGGGCGTATATACTGAAGCTTTCTTT
NA | TRBJ1-1 | NA | TRBV12-3/TRBV12-4 | CASSHNTEAFF | TGTGCCAGCAGTCACAACACTGAAGCTTTCTTT
once | TRBJ2-7 | TRBD2 | TRBV14 | CASSQDEIWLAGVEQYF | TGTGCCAGCAGCCAAGATGAGATATGGCTAGCGGGGGTCGAGCAGTACTTC
NA | TRBJ1-2 | NA | TRBV2 | CASSGEGRERNGYTF | TGTGCCAGCAGTGGGGAAGGCAGGGAGCGAAATGGCTACACCTTC
NA | TRBJ1-1 | NA | TRBV4-3 | CASSQDGNTEAFF | TGCGCCAGCAGCCAAGACGGTAACACTGAAGCTTTCTTT
NA | TRBJ2-3 | NA | TRBV11-3 | CASSLLVTGGTDTQYF | TGTGCCAGCAGCTTACTTGTGACAGGAGGCACAGATACGCAGTATTTT
NA | TRBJ1-1 | TRBD1 | TRBV5-1 | CASSPGQGAKRPEAFF | TGCGCCAGCAGCCCAGGACAGGGGGCTAAGAGACCTGAAGCTTTCTTT
NA | TRBJ1-1 | NA | TRBV7-2 | CASSLGGLELTFF | TGTGCCAGCAGCTTAGGAGGGCTTGAATTGACTTTCTTT
NA | TRBJ2-2 | TRBD2 | TRBV19 | CASSIDSGVHTGELFF | TGTGCCAGTAGTATAGATAGCGGGGTGCACACCGGGGAGCTGTTTTTT
NA | TRBJ2-7 | TRBD1 | TRBV9 | CASSVGGTGGYEQYF | TGTGCCAGCAGCGTAGGTGGGACAGGGGGCTACGAGCAGTACTTC
few | TRBJ1-5 | NA | TRBV12-2 | CASRLAGPPLSNQPQHF | TGTGCAAGTCGCTTAGCGGGCCCACCCCTTAGCAATCAGCCCCAGCATTTT
NA | TRBJ1-1 | NA | TRBV20-1 | CSARDNGVSGLGEAFF | TGCAGTGCTAGAGATAATGGTGTGTCGGGCTTAGGGGAAGCTTTCTTT
few | TRBJ2-7 | NA | TRBV20-1 | CSARDLRKTYEQYF | TGCAGTGCTAGGGACCTGAGGAAGACCTACGAGCAGTACTTC
NA | TRBJ1-6 | NA | TRBV6-1 | CASSWDVLSSYNSPLHF | TGTGCCAGCAGCTGGGACGTCCTTAGCTCCTATAATTCACCCCTCCACTTT
NA | TRBJ1-1 | NA | TRBV10-3 | CAGGKSPTTEAFF | TGTGCCGGGGGGAAATCGCCCACAACTGAAGCTTTCTTT
few | TRBJ2-2 | NA | TRBV24-1 | CATYIMVCFEELFF | TGTGCCACCTATATAATGGTCTGTTTCGAGGAGCTGTTTTTT
few | TRBJ1-1 | NA | TRBV7-2 | CASSFGTQTEAFF | TGTGCCAGCAGCTTTGGGACACAAACTGAAGCTTTCTTT
few | TRBJ1-6 | NA | TRBV7-2 | CASSLEPGMRSLHF | TGTGCCAGCAGCTTAGAACCAGGGATGAGGTCCCTCCACTTT
few | TRBJ2-3 | NA | TRBV5-1 | CASSLQGITTDTQYF | TGCGCCAGCAGCCTCCAAGGGATCACCACAGATACGCAGTATTTT
NA | TRBJ2-7 | TRBD1 | TRBV20-1 | CSARGPGQAFEQYF | TGCAGTGCTAGAGGCCCGGGACAGGCGTTCGAGCAGTACTTC
NA | TRBJ1-1 | NA | TRBV15 | CATSRVRNGHNRKDTEAFF | TGTGCCACCAGCAGAGTACGGAACGGGCACAACAGAAAGGACACTGAAGCTTTCTTT
few | TRBJ1-2 | NA | TRBV7-2 | CASTWTGTDYGYTF | TGTGCCAGCACCTGGACCGGGACGGACTATGGCTACACCTTC
few | TRBJ1-1 | NA | TRBV11-2 | CASSLGTGKMNTEAFF | TGTGCCAGCAGCTTAGGGACGGGGAAGATGAACACTGAAGCTTTCTTT
NA | TRBJ1-5 | NA | TRBV27 | CASSLAENQPQHF | TGTGCCAGCAGTTTGGCGGAAAATCAGCCCCAGCATTTT
few | TRBJ1-2 | TRBD1 | TRBV10-1 | CASSADRVYGYTF | TGCGCCAGCAGTGCGGACAGGGTGTATGGCTACACCTTC
NA | TRBJ1-2 | NA | TRBV2 | CASSVHSYGYTF | TGTGCCAGCAGTGTACACAGCTATGGCTACACCTTC
NA | TRBJ1-2 | NA | TRBV10-1 | CASSAEQASYGYTF | TGCGCCAGCAGCGCTGAACAGGCTAGCTATGGCTACACCTTC
few | TRBJ2-5 | NA | TRBV2 | CASRRGVQETQYF | TGTGCCAGCAGGAGGGGGGTCCAAGAGACCCAGTACTTC
few | TRBJ2-5 | NA | TRBV29-1 | CSSSLGGETQYF | TGCAGCTCTTCCCTCGGCGGGGAGACCCAGTACTTC
NA | TRBJ2-1 | NA | TRBV9 | CASSVEFAGGRQIF | TGTGCCAGCAGCGTAGAATTTGCCGGCGGTAGACAGATCTTC
few | TRBJ1-2 | NA | TRBV30 | CAWTSLATRLVYTF | TGTGCCTGGACCTCCTTGGCCACGAGGTTGGTCTACACCTTC
NA | TRBJ1-1 | NA | TRBV20-1 | CSAIPLGRQNTEAFF | TGCAGTGCTATCCCCCTTGGGCGTCAGAACACTGAAGCTTTCTTT
NA | TRBJ2-7 | TRBD1 | TRBV6-5 | CASSYSQGAQVGDF | TGTGCCAGCAGTTACTCACAGGGGGCTCAGGTCGGAGACTTC
few | TRBJ1-1 | NA | TRBV10-2 | CASSRWAPDTEAFF | TGCGCCAGCAGTAGGTGGGCCCCCGACACTGAAGCTTTCTTT
NA | TRBJ2-7 | TRBD2 | TRBV20-1 | CSARRAGALTYEQYF | TGCAGTGCTAGGCGAGCGGGGGCCCTCACCTACGAGCAGTACTTC
NA | TRBJ2-7 | TRBD1 | TRBV20-1 | CSAMTGTGIHEQYF | TGCAGTGCCATGACCGGGACAGGGATCCACGAGCAGTACTTC
NA | TRBJ1-4 | TRBD1 | TRBV2 | CASRDRVATNEKLFF | TGTGCCAGCAGAGACAGGGTAGCGACTAATGAAAAACTGTTTTTT
few | TRBJ1-5 | NA | TRBV7-2 | CASSSNSGDQPQHF | TGTGCCAGCAGCTCCAATTCCGGGGATCAGCCCCAGCATTTT
NA | TRBJ1-2 | NA | TRBV12-3/TRBV12-4 | CAIGQNYGYTF | TGTGCCATAGGACAGAACTATGGCTACACCTTC
NA | TRBJ1-2 | NA | TRBV12-5 | CASGPGLYGYTF | TGTGCTAGTGGCCCCGGACTCTATGGCTACACCTTC
NA | TRBJ1-4 | TRBD1 | TRBV7-9 | CASSPGDRGQEKLFF | TGTGCCAGCAGCCCCGGGGACAGGGGGCAAGAAAAACTGTTTTTT
once | TRBJ2-1 | NA | TRBV10-2 | CASSERSSSSYNEQFF | TGCGCCAGCAGTGAGAGGAGCAGTAGCTCCTACAATGAGCAGTTCTTC
NA | TRBJ2-5 | NA | TRBV6-1 | CASSPHRGQETQYF | TGTGCCAGCAGTCCGCATCGGGGCCAAGAGACCCAGTACTTC
NA | TRBJ1-5 | NA | TRBV19 | CASRTDFYQPQHF | TGTGCCAGTAGGACAGACTTCTATCAGCCCCAGCATTTT
few | TRBJ1-1 | NA | TRBV5-1 | CASSLGDGDGAAFF | TGCGCCAGCAGCTTGGGAGATGGAGACGGGGCAGCTTTCTTT
NA | TRBJ2-3 | NA | TRBV9 | CASSSTYSTDTQYF | TGTGCCAGCAGCTCGACCTATAGCACAGATACGCAGTATTTT
once | TRBJ1-5 | NA | TRBV5-6 | CASSPWGAGNSNQPQHF | TGTGCCAGCAGCCCCTGGGGTGCGGGGAATAGCAATCAGCCCCAGCATTTT
once | TRBJ1-6 | NA | TRBV10-2 | CASSDTGTENNSPLHF | TGCGCCAGCAGTGATACCGGGACCGAAAATAATTCACCCCTCCACTTT
NA | TRBJ2-4 | TRBD2 | TRBV10-3 | CAISEPRSGGIQYF | TGTGCCATCAGTGAGCCTCGGAGCGGGGGCATTCAGTACTTC
NA | TRBJ2-7 | NA | TRBV2 | CASSEALWGDRLGTYEQYF | TGTGCCAGCAGTGAAGCGCTCTGGGGAGACAGGCTAGGCACCTACGAGCAGTACTTC